This TCR beta chain was documented in a study of blood T cell repertoires in COVID-19 (TCRdb year 2020). Regarding the research as a whole: Collaborator samples came from the United States, Italy and Spain and covered acute and convalescent phases of COVID-19. The material from the prospective study consisted of cDNA or gDNA derived from T cells, B-cell-depleted T cells, or PBMCs. Subjects who had been exposed to COVID-19, were actively infected with it, or had recovered from it provided the deeply sampled blood TCRbeta repertoires that made up the dataset. A freely available public database, intended as a resource for researchers studying the immune response to SARS-CoV-2, is where the repertoires were released. Samples came from the ongoing ImmuneRACE study (first 160 participants) plus 1,254 subjects from 6 global collaborators. Sample metadata almost always included a de-identified subject ID, COVID-19 status, age in years and sex. Where HLA class I and class II types were available, the types were taken from metadata supplied by the sample provider, not from assay-based typing. The research as a whole found: How much clinical and demographic metadata was included differed by source and by participant, and the metadata was provided uncurated.

In the prospective study, participants were roughly 18 to 90 years old, resided in 25 or so geographic areas of the United States, and were enrolled through a virtual design. To assign participants to cohorts, the prospective study relied on clinical history that participants themselves reported in a screening survey and a study questionnaire. Each participant in the prospective study had whole blood, serum and a nasopharyngeal or oropharyngeal swab collected by mobile phlebotomists. Over a roughly 2-month period, participants in the prospective study had the option of providing additional blood draws and questionnaires. Before DNA extraction, blood samples from the prospective study were shipped at room temperature or frozen. This clone was counted once. This receptor's antigen is unknown. Per-base qualities were not stored, and no clone one base away is much larger. The immunoSEQ Assay, a bias-controlled multiplex PCR, was used to amplify TCRbeta CDR3 regions from genomic DNA. The published analysis was carried out like this. Nucleated cell counts per sample were estimated from amplification of reference gene primers within the assay. To quantify the absolute abundance of each unique TCRbeta CDR3 rearrangement, sequence reads were collapsed and filtered. Productive Simpson clonality was computed per sample as the square root of Simpson's diversity index over productive rearrangements. The immuneACCESS repertoire file appears here via TCRdb, limited to in-frame rearrangements. These files lack a portion of the clones; in checked studies, under half of the deficit traces to unresolved V genes, and the cause of the others is not known. Clone size and V and J calls were adopted from that table, with D and trimming inferred from the DNA. The sample table shows about 180,000 clones, and roughly nine tenths are seen once. Under 2.5% of the sample is held by the ten biggest clonotypes.

The CDR1 and CDR2 encoded by the germline V gene are SGHRS and YFSETQ. The CDR3, cysteine through phenylalanine, is 16 amino acids long. Of the read, only the CDR3 DNA is kept; its 48 bases are in frame from base 1. V is pruned by 0 bases and J by 8 bases, leaving 11 bases of the junction without a gene match. Material for sequencing was PBMCs or T cells enriched from blood (not recorded which). This receptor was taken from a woman between 40 and 55 years old with acute COVID-19. The chain employs TRBV5-1 and TRBJ1-2; TRBD1 matches 9 bases in the middle. CDR3 sequence: CASSLGQGGAGKGYTF. The nucleotide sequence is given as TGCGCCAGCAGCTTGGGACAGGGGGGCGCGGGGAAAGGCTACACCTTC.